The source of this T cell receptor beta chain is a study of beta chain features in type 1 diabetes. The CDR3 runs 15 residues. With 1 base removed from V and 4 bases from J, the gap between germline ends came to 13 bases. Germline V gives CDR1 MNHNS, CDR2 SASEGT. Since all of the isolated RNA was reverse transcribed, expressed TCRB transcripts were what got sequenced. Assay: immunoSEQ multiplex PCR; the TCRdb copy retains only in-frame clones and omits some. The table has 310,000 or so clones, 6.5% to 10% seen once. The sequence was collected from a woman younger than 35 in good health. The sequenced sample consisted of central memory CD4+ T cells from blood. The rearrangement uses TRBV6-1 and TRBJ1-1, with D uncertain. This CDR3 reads CASSEVVGRPTEAFF. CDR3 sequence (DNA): TGTGCCAGCAGTGAAGTAGTTGGCAGACCCACTGAAGCTTTCTTT.